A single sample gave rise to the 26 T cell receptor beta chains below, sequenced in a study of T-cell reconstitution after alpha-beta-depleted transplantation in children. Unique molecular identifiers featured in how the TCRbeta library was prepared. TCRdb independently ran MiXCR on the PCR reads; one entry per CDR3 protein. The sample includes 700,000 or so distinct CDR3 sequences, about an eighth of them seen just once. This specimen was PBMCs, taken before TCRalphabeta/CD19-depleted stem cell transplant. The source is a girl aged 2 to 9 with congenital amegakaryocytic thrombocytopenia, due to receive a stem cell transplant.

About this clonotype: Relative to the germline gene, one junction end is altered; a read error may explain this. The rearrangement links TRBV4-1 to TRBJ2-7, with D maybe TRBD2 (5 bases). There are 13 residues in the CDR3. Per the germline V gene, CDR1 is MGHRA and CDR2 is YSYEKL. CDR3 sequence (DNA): TGTGCCAGCGGCCCCGGGCTCCCCTACGAGCAGTACTTC. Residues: CASGPGLPYEQYF.

The CDR3 here is CASSPGGTSGRNEQFF. In nucleotides, the CDR3 is TGCGCCAGCAGTCCCGGCGGGACTAGCGGGAGAAATGAGCAGTTCTTC. V usage is TRBV4-1 and J usage is TRBJ2-1; 14 bases are a match to TRBD2. CDR3 length: 16 residues. The germline CDR1 and CDR2 sequences are MGHRA and YSYEKL. Trimming took 6 bases from V and 7 from J; bases not matched to a gene: 8.

The DNA for the CDR3 is TGCAGTGCTGGGGACCGCGGGCCCAGCAAAAACATTCAGTACTTC. Amino acid sequence: CSAGDRGPSKNIQYF. The rearrangement joins TRBV20-1 to TRBJ2-4, with D possibly called TRBD1 or TRBD2 (5 bases each). The CDR3 consists of 15 residues. Trimming took 5 bases from V and 3 from J, leaving 17 bases between them. CDR1 and CDR2 from the germline V gene are DFQATT and SNEGSKA (reference sequence).

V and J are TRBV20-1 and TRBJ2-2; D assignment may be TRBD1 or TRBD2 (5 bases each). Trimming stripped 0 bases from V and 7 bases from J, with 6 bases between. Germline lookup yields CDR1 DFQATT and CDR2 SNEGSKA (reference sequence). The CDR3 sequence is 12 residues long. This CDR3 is CSARDGGGELFF. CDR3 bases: TGCAGTGCTAGAGATGGGGGCGGGGAGCTGTTTTTT.

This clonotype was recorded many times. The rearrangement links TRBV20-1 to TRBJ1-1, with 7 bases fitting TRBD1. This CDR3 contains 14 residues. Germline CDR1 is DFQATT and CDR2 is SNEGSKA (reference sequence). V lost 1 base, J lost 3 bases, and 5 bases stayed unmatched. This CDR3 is CSARVTGVDTEAFF. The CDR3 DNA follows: TGCAGTGCTAGAGTAACAGGGGTAGACACTGAAGCTTTCTTT.

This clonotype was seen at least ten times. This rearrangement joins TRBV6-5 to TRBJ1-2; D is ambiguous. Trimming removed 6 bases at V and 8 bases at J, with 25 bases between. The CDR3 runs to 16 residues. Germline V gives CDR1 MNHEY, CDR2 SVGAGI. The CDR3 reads CASSLQTVPIITGYTF. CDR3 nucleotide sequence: TGTGCCAGCAGCTTACAAACTGTCCCTATCATTACCGGCTACACCTTC.

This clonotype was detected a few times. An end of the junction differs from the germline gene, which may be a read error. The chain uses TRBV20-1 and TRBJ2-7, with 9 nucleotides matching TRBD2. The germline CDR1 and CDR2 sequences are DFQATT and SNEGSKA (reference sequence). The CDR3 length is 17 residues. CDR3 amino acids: CCAAPPGLAPSSYEQYF. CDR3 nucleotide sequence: TGCTGTGCCGCGCCCCCGGGACTAGCTCCGAGCTCCTACGAGCAGTACTTC.

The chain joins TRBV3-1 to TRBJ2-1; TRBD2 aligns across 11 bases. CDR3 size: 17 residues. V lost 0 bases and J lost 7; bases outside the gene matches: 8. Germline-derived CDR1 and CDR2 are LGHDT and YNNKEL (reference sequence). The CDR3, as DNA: TGTGCCAGCAGCCAAGATCTTTTGGCTAGCGGGAGGAATGAGCAGTTCTTC. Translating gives CASSQDLLASGRNEQFF.

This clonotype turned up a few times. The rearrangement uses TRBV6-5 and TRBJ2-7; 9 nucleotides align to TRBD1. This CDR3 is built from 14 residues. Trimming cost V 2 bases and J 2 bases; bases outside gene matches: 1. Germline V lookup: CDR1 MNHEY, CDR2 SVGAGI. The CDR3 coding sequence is TGTGCCAGCAGTTACGGGACAGGGCCCTACGAGCAGTACTTC. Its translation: CASSYGTGPYEQYF.

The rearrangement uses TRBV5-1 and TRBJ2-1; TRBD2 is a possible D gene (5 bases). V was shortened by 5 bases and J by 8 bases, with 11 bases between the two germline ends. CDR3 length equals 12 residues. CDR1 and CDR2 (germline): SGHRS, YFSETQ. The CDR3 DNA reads TGCGCCAGCAGGGAGAGGGTGCATGAGCAGTTCTTC. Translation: CASRERVHEQFF.

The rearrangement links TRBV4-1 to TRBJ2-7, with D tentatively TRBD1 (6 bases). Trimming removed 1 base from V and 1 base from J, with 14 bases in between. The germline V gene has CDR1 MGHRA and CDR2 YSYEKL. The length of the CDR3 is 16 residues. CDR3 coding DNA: TGCGCCAGCAGCCAAGGCGTGGAACAGGGATCCTACGAGCAGTACTTC. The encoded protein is CASSQGVEQGSYEQYF.

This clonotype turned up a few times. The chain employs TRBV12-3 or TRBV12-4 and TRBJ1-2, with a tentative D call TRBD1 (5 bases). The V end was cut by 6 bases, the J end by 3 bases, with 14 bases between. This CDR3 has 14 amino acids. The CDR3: CASRLGEGDYGYTF. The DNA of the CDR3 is TGTGCCAGCAGGCTAGGGGAGGGAGACTATGGCTACACCTTC.

CDR3 region: CSVAPQGPRETQYF. The CDR3 DNA reads TGCAGCGTCGCCCCACAGGGTCCGAGGGAGACCCAGTACTTC. The rearrangement links TRBV29-1 to TRBJ2-5; possibly TRBD1 for D (6 bases). V lost 6 bases to trimming and J lost 5 bases, with 19 bases between them. The CDR3 runs to 14 residues. Germline V gene sequence: CDR1 SQVTM, CDR2 ANQGSEA. Drawing the rest from reference TRBV29-1 and TRBJ2-5, the complete variable domain is SAVISQKPSRDICQRGTSLTIQCQVDSQVTMMFWYRQQPGQSLTLIATANQGSEATYESGFVIDKFPISRPNLTFSTLTVSNMSPEDSSIYLCSVAPQGPRETQYFGPGTRLLVL.

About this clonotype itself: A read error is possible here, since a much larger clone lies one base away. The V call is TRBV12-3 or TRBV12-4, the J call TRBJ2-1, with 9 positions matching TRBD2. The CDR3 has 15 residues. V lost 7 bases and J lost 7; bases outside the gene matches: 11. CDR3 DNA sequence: TGTGCCAGCATTCAGGCGGCTAGCGGGATTAATGAGCAGTTCTTC. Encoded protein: CASIQAASGINEQFF.

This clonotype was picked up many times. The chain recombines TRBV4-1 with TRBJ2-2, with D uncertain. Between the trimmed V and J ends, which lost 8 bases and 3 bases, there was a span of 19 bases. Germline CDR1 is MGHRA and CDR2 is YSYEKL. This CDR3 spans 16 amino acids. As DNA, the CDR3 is TGCGCCAGCCTCAGTTATCCCACAGACCACACCGGGGAGCTGTTTTTT. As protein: CASLSYPTDHTGELFF.

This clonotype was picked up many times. This CDR3 reads CASSPHSGTTYEQYF. The CDR3 DNA reads TGTGCCAGCAGTCCCCACTCCGGGACTACATACGAGCAGTACTTC. This chain uses TRBV12-3 or TRBV12-4 with TRBJ2-7, with 7 positions matching TRBD2. With 5 bases clipped from V and 4 bases from J, the junction kept 11 bases outside the gene matches. CDR3 size: 15 residues.

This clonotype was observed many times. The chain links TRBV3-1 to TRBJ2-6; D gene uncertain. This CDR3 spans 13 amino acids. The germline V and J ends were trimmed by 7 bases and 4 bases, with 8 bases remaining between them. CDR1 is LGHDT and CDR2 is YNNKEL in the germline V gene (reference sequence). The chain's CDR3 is CASTPPGANVLTF. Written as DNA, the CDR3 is TGTGCCAGCACCCCGCCGGGGGCCAACGTCCTGACTTTC.

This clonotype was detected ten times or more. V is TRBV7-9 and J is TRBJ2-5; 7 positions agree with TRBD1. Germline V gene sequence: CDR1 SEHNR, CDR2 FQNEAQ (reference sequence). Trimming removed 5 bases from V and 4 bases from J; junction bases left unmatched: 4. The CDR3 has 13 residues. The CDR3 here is CASSSWDRETQYF. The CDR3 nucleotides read TGTGCCAGCAGCAGTTGGGACAGAGAGACCCAGTACTTC.

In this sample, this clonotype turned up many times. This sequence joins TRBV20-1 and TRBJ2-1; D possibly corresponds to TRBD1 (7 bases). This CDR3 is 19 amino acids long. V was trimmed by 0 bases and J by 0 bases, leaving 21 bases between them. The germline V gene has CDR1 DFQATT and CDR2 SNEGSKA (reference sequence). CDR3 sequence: CSARDQGGRPVLSYNEQFF. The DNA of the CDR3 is TGCAGTGCTAGAGATCAGGGGGGTAGACCCGTCCTCTCCTACAATGAGCAGTTCTTC.

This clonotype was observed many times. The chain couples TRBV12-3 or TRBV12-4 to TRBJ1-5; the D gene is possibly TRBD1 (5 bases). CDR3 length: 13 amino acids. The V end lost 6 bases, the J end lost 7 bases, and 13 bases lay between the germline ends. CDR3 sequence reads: CASRPGREQPQHF. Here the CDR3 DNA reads TGTGCCAGCAGGCCAGGCAGGGAACAGCCCCAGCATTTT.

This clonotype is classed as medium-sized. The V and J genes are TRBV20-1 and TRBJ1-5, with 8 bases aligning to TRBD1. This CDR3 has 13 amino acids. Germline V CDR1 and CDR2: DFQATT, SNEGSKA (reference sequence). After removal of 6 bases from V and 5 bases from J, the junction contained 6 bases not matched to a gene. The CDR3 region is CSATSGGDQPQHF. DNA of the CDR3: TGCAGTGCCACATCAGGGGGCGATCAGCCCCAGCATTTT.

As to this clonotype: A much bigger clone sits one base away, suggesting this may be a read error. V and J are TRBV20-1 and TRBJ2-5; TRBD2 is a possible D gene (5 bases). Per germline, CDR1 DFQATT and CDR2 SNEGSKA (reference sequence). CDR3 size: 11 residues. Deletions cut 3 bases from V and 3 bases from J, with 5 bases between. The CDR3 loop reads CSASGKETQYF. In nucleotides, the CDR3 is TGCAGTGCTAGCGGGAAAGAGACCCAGTACTTC.

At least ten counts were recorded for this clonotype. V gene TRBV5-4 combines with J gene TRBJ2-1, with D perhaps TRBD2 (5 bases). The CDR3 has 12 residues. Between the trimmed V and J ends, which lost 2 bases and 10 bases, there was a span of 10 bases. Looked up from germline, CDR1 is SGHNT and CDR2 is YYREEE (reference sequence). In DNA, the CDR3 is TGTGCCAGCAGCTTTACGGGATGGGAGCAGTTCTTC. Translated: CASSFTGWEQFF.

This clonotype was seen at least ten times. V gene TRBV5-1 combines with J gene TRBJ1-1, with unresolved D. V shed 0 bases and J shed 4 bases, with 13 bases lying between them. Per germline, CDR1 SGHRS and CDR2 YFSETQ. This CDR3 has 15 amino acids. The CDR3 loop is CASSLAPDLGTEAFF. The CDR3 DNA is TGCGCCAGCAGCTTGGCTCCGGATTTGGGCACTGAAGCTTTCTTT.

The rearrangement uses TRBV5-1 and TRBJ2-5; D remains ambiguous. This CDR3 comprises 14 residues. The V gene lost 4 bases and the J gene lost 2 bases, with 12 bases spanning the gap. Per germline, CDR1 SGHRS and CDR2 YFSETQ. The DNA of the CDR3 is TGCGCCAGCAGCCCCCTGGCAGCTCAAGAGACCCAGTACTTC. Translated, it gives CASSPLAAQETQYF. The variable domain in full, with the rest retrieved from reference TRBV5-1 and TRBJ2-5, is KAGVTQTPRYLIKTRGQQVTLSCSPISGHRSVSWYQQTPGQGLQFLFEYFSETQRNKGNFPGRFSGRQFSNSRSEMNVSTLELGDSALYLCASSPLAAQETQYFGPGTRLLVL.

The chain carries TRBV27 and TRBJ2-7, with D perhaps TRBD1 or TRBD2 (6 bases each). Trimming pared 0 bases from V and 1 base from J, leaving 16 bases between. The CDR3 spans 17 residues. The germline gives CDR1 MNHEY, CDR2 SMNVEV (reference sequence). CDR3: CASSLSIGQGTSYEQYF. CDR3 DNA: TGTGCCAGCAGTTTATCGATTGGGCAGGGGACTTCCTACGAGCAGTACTTC.